Listed below are T cell receptor beta chains from one sample, sequenced in a study of blood T cell repertoires in COVID-19. Produced via immunoSEQ multiplex PCR; TCRdb's table is partial and in-frame only. The sample carries under 300,000 clones, 82% recorded once. Sequenced input: peripheral blood. The origin of the receptors is a woman aged 80 or over with active or convalescent COVID-19. The CDR3 runs from the conserved cysteine through the conserved F or W. A D gene is named only where the DNA matches it firmly. Size tells how often a clone was seen (once, few, many) or the class of an expanded clone, and some rows leave it out.

d_call,clone_size,j_call,v_call,cdr3_aa,cdr3_nt
NA,NA,TRBJ1-6,TRBV6-2/TRBV6-3,CASSYLGGISPLHF,TGTGCCAGCAGTTACCTGGGCGGGATTTCACCCCTCCACTTT
NA,few,TRBJ2-1,TRBV2,CASRLAPGSYNEQFF,TGTGCCAGTCGCTTGGCCCCGGGCTCCTACAATGAGCAGTTCTTC
TRBD2,NA,TRBJ2-7,TRBV27,CASRSSGAHSYEQYF,TGTGCCAGCAGATCTAGCGGGGCTCACTCCTACGAGCAGTACTTC
TRBD1,NA,TRBJ1-2,TRBV24-1,CATSDLSGTANYGYTF,TGTGCCACCAGTGATTTGTCGGGGACAGCTAACTATGGCTACACCTTC
TRBD2,NA,TRBJ2-7,TRBV27,CASSPTSGPIPYEQYF,TGTGCCAGCAGTCCAACTAGCGGGCCAATTCCCTACGAGCAGTACTTC
NA,NA,TRBJ1-2,TRBV7-8,CASSLGGKSVNYGYTF,TGTGCCAGCAGCTTAGGGGGCAAATCAGTTAACTATGGCTACACCTTC
TRBD2,NA,TRBJ2-1,TRBV5-1,CASSLAVGGGTRTYNEQFF,TGCGCCAGCAGCTTGGCCGTCGGCGGGGGTACTAGAACCTACAATGAGCAGTTCTTC
TRBD1,NA,TRBJ2-3,TRBV6-6,CASSRPRQGTSTDTQYF,TGTGCCAGCAGTCGCCCGCGACAGGGGACCTCCACAGATACGCAGTATTTT
NA,NA,TRBJ2-1,TRBV30,CAFSGGTRLFSEQFF,TGTGCCTTCAGTGGGGGCACGCGGTTGTTCTCTGAGCAGTTCTTC
NA,NA,TRBJ2-2,TRBV27,CASSLYVGVNTGELFF,TGTGCCAGCAGTTTATATGTAGGGGTTAACACCGGGGAGCTGTTTTTT